This is a list of T cell receptor beta chains from one sample in a study of shared T cell receptors in the human thymus. TCRdb's table, derived via immunoSEQ multiplex PCR, lists solely in-frame clones and lacks some. The sample consists of hundreds of thousands of clones, around three quarters of them appearing once. A further study also used this sample, focusing on human thymus T cells.

Material: thymocytes. The receptor source for this set is a boy younger than two with a congenital heart defect. Each CDR3 is given with its conserved first and last residue. A D gene is named only where the DNA matches it firmly. Size tells how often a clone was seen (once, few, many) or the class of an expanded clone, and some rows leave it out.

NA	TRBV28	12	TRBJ2-7	NA	CASSSGSYEQYF	TGTGCCAGCAGTTCGGGGTCCTACGAGCAGTACTTC
NA	TRBV12-5	11	TRBJ1-5	NA	CASGGDQPQHF	TGTGCGTCCGGGGGGGATCAGCCCCAGCATTTT
TRBD1	TRBV6-1	17	TRBJ2-7	NA	CASSGGVGTGVIYGQYF	TGTGCCAGCAGTGGGGGGGTGGGGACAGGGGTGATATACGGGCAGTACTTC
NA	TRBV21-1	17	TRBJ2-7	NA	CASSPPWGQKDYYEQYF	TGTGCCAGCAGCCCCCCTTGGGGACAGAAAGATTACTACGAGCAGTACTTC
TRBD2	TRBV7-8	19	TRBJ2-7	NA	CASSDKGSQREGTTYEQYF	TGTGCCAGCAGCGACAAGGGCTCTCAGCGGGAGGGTACAACCTACGAGCAGTACTTC
TRBD1	TRBV9	21	TRBJ2-6	NA	CASSVTGNWQGDLPGANVLTF	TGTGCCAGCAGCGTAACGGGAAACTGGCAGGGGGACCTCCCTGGGGCCAACGTCCTGACTTTC
NA	TRBV4-3	17	TRBJ2-7	NA	CASSQEPPRGPPDEQYF	TGCGCCAGCAGCCAAGAGCCCCCCAGGGGCCCCCCGGACGAGCAGTACTTC
TRBD1	TRBV2	14	TRBJ1-4	NA	CASFPRGTNEKLFF	TGTGCCAGCTTTCCCAGGGGGACTAATGAAAAACTGTTTTTT
TRBD2	TRBV9	15	TRBJ2-1	NA	CASSVPSGSRDEQFF	TGTGCCAGCAGCGTCCCTAGCGGGAGTCGGGATGAGCAGTTCTTC
NA	TRBV6-1	15	TRBJ1-2	NA	CASTPRGCVNYGYTF	TGTGCCAGCACCCCTCGGGGGTGTGTAAACTATGGCTACACCTTC
TRBD1	TRBV25-1	15	TRBJ1-1	few	CASSLEGTENTEAFF	TGTGCCAGCAGTCTCGAAGGGACAGAAAACACTGAAGCTTTCTTT
NA	TRBV10-3	13	TRBJ2-1	NA	CAISDLPGNEQFF	TGTGCCATCAGTGACCTGCCCGGCAATGAGCAGTTCTTC
TRBD1	TRBV28	17	TRBJ1-2	NA	CASSYRDRVSFNYGYTF	TGTGCCAGCAGTTACCGGGACAGGGTTTCCTTTAACTATGGCTACACCTTC
NA	TRBV15	16	TRBJ1-2	NA	CATSRSPPRGFYGYTF	TGTGCCACCAGCAGATCCCCCCCCCGGGGGTTCTATGGCTACACCTTC
TRBD1	TRBV5-4	19	TRBJ2-5	NA	CASSLATYFRDRRKETQYF	TGTGCCAGCAGCTTGGCCACTTACTTCCGGGACAGGAGAAAAGAGACCCAGTACTTC
TRBD2	TRBV5-4	17	TRBJ2-7	NA	CASSQGLAGSRGGEQYF	TGTGCCAGCAGCCAGGGACTAGCGGGATCCCGCGGAGGCGAGCAGTACTTC
TRBD2	TRBV5-6	14	TRBJ2-1	few	CASSHSGRRNEQFF	TGTGCCAGCAGCCATAGCGGGAGGAGGAATGAGCAGTTCTTC
NA	TRBV6-4	20	TRBJ1-2	NA	CASSDAEGGGDPATNYGYTF	TGTGCCAGCAGTGACGCCGAAGGCGGGGGGGATCCTGCGACTAACTATGGCTACACCTTC
NA	TRBV2	14	TRBJ1-3	few	CASSGGGAGNTIYF	TGTGCCAGCAGTGGAGGGGGAGCTGGAAACACCATATATTTT
NA	TRBV5-4	13	TRBJ2-2	NA	CASSFLRTGELFF	TGTGCCAGCAGCTTTCTGCGCACCGGGGAGCTGTTTTTT
TRBD1	TRBV7-9	14	TRBJ2-7	NA	CASRAGTGRNEQYF	TGTGCCAGCAGGGCAGGGACAGGGAGGAACGAGCAGTACTTC
TRBD2	TRBV4-2	19	TRBJ2-1	once	CASSHSGTSGRLSYNEQFF	TGTGCCAGCAGCCATAGTGGGACTAGCGGGAGGCTCTCCTACAATGAGCAGTTCTTC
TRBD1	TRBV5-1	17	TRBJ2-6	few	CASSLRTGGSGANVLTF	TGCGCCAGCAGCTTACGGACAGGGGGCTCTGGGGCCAACGTCCTGACTTTC
TRBD2	TRBV6-1	15	TRBJ2-7	NA	CASSEIAGGPREQYF	TGTGCCAGCAGTGAAATAGCGGGAGGGCCACGCGAGCAGTACTTC
TRBD2	TRBV5-1	16	TRBJ2-1	NA	CASSLMEGRGVNEQFF	TGCGCCAGCAGCTTAATGGAAGGGCGGGGGGTGAATGAGCAGTTCTTC
TRBD2	TRBV10-3	15	TRBJ2-7	NA	CAIRGGLADSYEQYF	TGTGCCATCAGGGGGGGACTAGCGGACTCCTACGAGCAGTACTTC
TRBD2	TRBV5-6	13	TRBJ2-7	NA	CASSRGRTYEQYF	TGTGCCAGCAGCCGCGGGAGGACGTACGAGCAGTACTTC
TRBD2	TRBV4-3	19	TRBJ2-6	NA	CASSQEQDPTSSGANVLTF	TGCGCCAGCAGCCAAGAACAGGATCCGACTAGCTCCGGGGCCAACGTCCTGACTTTC
TRBD2	TRBV5-8	18	TRBJ2-1	few	CASSLEGLAGESYNEQFF	TGTGCCAGCAGCTTGGAGGGACTAGCGGGAGAATCCTACAATGAGCAGTTCTTC
NA	TRBV2	14	TRBJ1-1	NA	CASSGGAMNTEAFF	TGTGCCAGCAGCGGGGGGGCGATGAACACTGAAGCTTTCTTT
NA	TRBV21-1	13	TRBJ2-7	NA	CASRRDSAYEQYF	TGTGCCAGCAGAAGGGACAGCGCCTACGAGCAGTACTTC
TRBD2	TRBV11-2	15	TRBJ2-6	NA	CASSLGTRRANVLTF	TGTGCCAGCAGCTTAGGGACTAGAAGGGCCAACGTCCTGACTTTC
TRBD2	TRBV6-1	15	TRBJ2-3	NA	CASSDRAGAVDTQYF	TGTGCCAGCAGTGACCGAGCGGGAGCCGTAGATACGCAGTATTTT
TRBD1	TRBV7-9	16	TRBJ1-1	NA	CASSLMDRDRRILAFF	TGTGCCAGCAGCTTAATGGACAGGGATAGAAGGATCCTAGCTTTCTTT
NA	TRBV29-1	12	TRBJ2-7	NA	CSVVDRPYEQYF	TGCAGCGTCGTTGACAGGCCTTACGAGCAGTACTTC
TRBD2	TRBV11-3	17	TRBJ2-1	NA	CASSLDLTSGILVEQFF	TGTGCCAGCAGCTTAGATCTCACTAGCGGGATACTCGTTGAGCAGTTCTTC
NA	TRBV28	15	TRBJ2-1	NA	CASSLRASANNEQFF	TGTGCCAGCAGTTTAAGGGCTAGCGCCAACAATGAGCAGTTCTTC
TRBD1	TRBV10-1	16	TRBJ2-2	NA	CASSDKDRENTGELFF	TGCGCCAGCAGTGACAAGGACAGGGAAAACACCGGGGAGCTGTTTTTT
NA	TRBV6-6	13	TRBJ1-1	few	CASRGLGNTEAFF	TGTGCCAGTCGCGGGTTAGGGAACACTGAAGCTTTCTTT
TRBD2	TRBV4-3	18	TRBJ2-1	NA	CASSQDKEAGGPKNEQFF	TGCGCCAGCAGCCAAGATAAAGAGGCGGGAGGGCCGAAAAATGAGCAGTTCTTC
TRBD2	TRBV27	16	TRBJ2-1	NA	CASKWNQRGTYNEQFF	TGTGCCAGCAAGTGGAATCAGCGGGGAACCTACAATGAGCAGTTCTTC
TRBD1	TRBV28	16	TRBJ2-1	NA	CASSSPGQGPHNEQFF	TGTGCCAGCAGTTCTCCTGGACAGGGTCCCCACAATGAGCAGTTCTTC
NA	TRBV30	12	TRBJ1-6	NA	CAWSVLGSPLHF	TGTGCCTGGAGTGTACTCGGTTCACCCCTCCACTTT
TRBD2	TRBV7-2	15	TRBJ2-3	NA	CASCGELAGTDTQYF	TGTGCCAGCTGTGGTGAACTAGCGGGAACAGATACGCAGTATTTT
TRBD2	TRBV6-5	16	TRBJ2-3	NA	CASSYLAGGGLDTQYF	TGTGCCAGCAGTTACCTAGCGGGAGGGGGCTTGGATACGCAGTATTTT
NA	TRBV18	13	TRBJ1-2	NA	CASSPRANYGYTF	TGTGCCAGCTCACCCAGGGCTAACTATGGCTACACCTTC
TRBD2	TRBV18	17	TRBJ2-7	once	CASSRDPTTGGPREQYF	TGTGCCAGCTCACGGGACCCTACGACGGGAGGGCCGCGCGAGCAGTACTTC
TRBD1	TRBV5-1	15	TRBJ1-4	NA	CASSLSRQGDEKLFF	TGCGCCAGCAGCTTGAGTAGGCAGGGGGACGAAAAACTGTTTTTT
TRBD2	TRBV28	19	TRBJ2-1	NA	CASSGNPRGGRTSYNEQFF	TGTGCCAGCAGCGGGAACCCGCGGGGCGGGAGAACGTCCTACAATGAGCAGTTCTTC
NA	TRBV11-2	13	TRBJ2-7	NA	CASSLNFSYEQYF	TGTGCCAGCAGCTTAAACTTTTCCTACGAGCAGTACTTC
NA	TRBV27	12	TRBJ1-1	once	CASRTPGGSAFF	TGTGCCAGCAGGACCCCCGGAGGTTCAGCTTTCTTT
NA	TRBV27	14	TRBJ2-2	NA	CASSSLGGGGELFF	TGTGCCAGCAGTTCCCTAGGGGGGGGCGGGGAGCTGTTTTTT
TRBD1	TRBV4-1	15	TRBJ2-1	NA	CASSPGTDSYNEQFF	TGCGCCAGCAGCCCCGGGACAGACTCCTACAATGAGCAGTTCTTC
TRBD2	TRBV11-2	19	TRBJ2-7	once	CASSPWTSGRIISGYEQYF	TGTGCCAGCAGCCCCTGGACTAGCGGGAGGATTATCTCTGGATACGAGCAGTACTTC
TRBD1	TRBV4-1	16	TRBJ1-1	NA	CASSQDRDRERTEAFF	TGCGCCAGCAGCCAAGATAGAGACAGGGAGAGGACTGAAGCTTTCTTT
NA	TRBV27	15	TRBJ2-7	NA	CASSPGSVLPYEQYF	TGTGCCAGCAGTCCAGGGTCCGTTCTGCCCTACGAGCAGTACTTC